This TCR beta chain is from a study of blood T cell repertoires in COVID-19. Study-wide context: PBMCs, B-cell-depleted T cells, or T cells were the source of the cDNA or gDNA that made up the material.

The assay was immunoSEQ multiplex PCR, and TCRdb's table has in-frame clones only and misses some. The sample yields 99,000 or so clones, around 76% seen once. Sequencing was performed on peripheral blood. The source of this sequence is a woman in her seventies with acute or convalescent COVID-19.

DNA of the CDR3: TGTGCCAGCAGTCTGACACGCACTGAAGCTTTCTTT. Protein sequence: CASSLTRTEAFF. V gene TRBV7-2 combines with J gene TRBJ1-1; D remains ambiguous. The V end was cut by 6 bases, the J end by 4 bases, with 9 bases between. CDR1 is SGHTA, CDR2 FQGNSA, per germline. The CDR3 has 12 amino acids. Combining the CDR3 with reference TRBV7-2 and TRBJ1-1 gives the whole variable domain GAGVSQSPSNKVTEKGKDVELRCDPISGHTALYWYRQSLGQGLEFLIYFQGNSAPDKSGLPSDRFSAERTGGSVSTLTIQRTQQEDSAVYLCASSLTRTEAFFGQGTRLTVV.